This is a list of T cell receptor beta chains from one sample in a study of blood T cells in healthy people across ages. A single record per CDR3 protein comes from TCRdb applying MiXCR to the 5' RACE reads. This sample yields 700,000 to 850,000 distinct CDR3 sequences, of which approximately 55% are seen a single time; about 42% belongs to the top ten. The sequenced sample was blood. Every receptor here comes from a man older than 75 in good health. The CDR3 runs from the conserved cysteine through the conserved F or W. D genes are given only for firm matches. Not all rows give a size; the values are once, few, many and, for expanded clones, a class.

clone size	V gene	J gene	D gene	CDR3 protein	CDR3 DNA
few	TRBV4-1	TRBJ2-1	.	CASSQGLREQQFF	TGCGCCAGCAGCCAAGGCTTGCGGGAACAGCAGTTCTTC
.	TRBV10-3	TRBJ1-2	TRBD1	CAIRTGTGEGGYTF	TGTGCCATCAGAACAGGGACAGGGGAAGGTGGCTACACCTTC
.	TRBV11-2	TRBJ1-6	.	CASSLAGTLDSPLHF	TGTGCCAGCAGCTTAGCCGGGACACTTGATTCACCCCTCCACTTT
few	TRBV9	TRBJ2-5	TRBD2	CASSGRLAGKETQYF	TGTGCCAGCAGCGGCCGACTAGCGGGGAAAGAGACCCAGTACTTC
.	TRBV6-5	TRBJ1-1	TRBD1	CASNYGTDLNTEAFF	TGTGCCAGCAATTACGGGACAGACTTGAACACTGAAGCTTTCTTT
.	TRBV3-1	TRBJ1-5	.	CASSQGNRVGSNQPQHF	TGTGCCAGCAGCCAAGGAAACAGGGTGGGGAGCAATCAGCCCCAGCATTTT
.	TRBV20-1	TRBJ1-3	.	CSAHPLTENGNTIYF	TGCAGTGCTCACCCTTTGACGGAGAATGGAAACACCATATATTTT
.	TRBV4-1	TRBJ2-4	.	CASRGVGKNIQYF	TGCGCCAGCAGGGGGGTTGGCAAAAACATTCAGTACTTC
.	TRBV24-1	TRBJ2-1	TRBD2	CATSDLTSGSYNEQFF	TGTGCCACCAGTGATTTGACTAGCGGGAGTTACAATGAGCAGTTCTTC
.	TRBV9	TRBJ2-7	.	CASSAGTVPDEQYF	TGTGCCAGCAGTGCCGGGACGGTCCCTGACGAGCAGTACTTC
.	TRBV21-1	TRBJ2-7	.	CASSNWDSATYEQYF	TGTGCCAGCAGCAATTGGGACTCCGCGACCTACGAGCAGTACTTC
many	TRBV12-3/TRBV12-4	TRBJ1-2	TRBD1	CASSLGAGTGLLDGYTF	TGTGCCAGCAGCCTAGGGGCTGGGACAGGATTATTAGATGGCTACACCTTC
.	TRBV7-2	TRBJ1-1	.	CASSLGGPLSEAFF	TGTGCCAGCAGCTTAGGGGGGCCGCTTAGTGAAGCTTTCTTT
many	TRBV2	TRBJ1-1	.	CASSVNSNEAFF	TGTGCCAGCAGTGTGAACTCAAATGAAGCTTTCTTT
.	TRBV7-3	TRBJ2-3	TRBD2	CASSFGLDTDTQYF	TGTGCCAGCAGCTTTGGACTAGACACAGATACGCAGTATTTT
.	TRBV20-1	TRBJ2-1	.	CSARGQGRRLTRNEQFF	TGCAGTGCTAGAGGTCAGGGGCGACGTCTCACGAGGAATGAGCAGTTCTTC
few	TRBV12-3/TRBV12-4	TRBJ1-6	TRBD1	CASSLTGDYNSPLHF	TGTGCCAGCAGTCTGACAGGGGACTATAATTCACCCCTCCACTTT
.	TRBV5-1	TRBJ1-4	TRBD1	CASSRGIGTGGTTNEKLFF	TGCGCCAGCAGCCGAGGGATCGGGACAGGGGGAACAACTAATGAAAAACTGTTTTTT
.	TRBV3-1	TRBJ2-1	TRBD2	CASSPLSGSPYNEQFF	TGTGCCAGCAGCCCCTTGAGCGGGAGCCCATACAATGAGCAGTTCTTC
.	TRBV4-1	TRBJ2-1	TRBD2	CASSHRSGDAYNEQFF	TGCGCCAGCAGCCACCGAAGCGGGGATGCCTACAATGAGCAGTTCTTC
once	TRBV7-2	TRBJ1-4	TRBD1	CASSARQGGRGEKLFF	TGTGCCAGCAGCGCCCGACAGGGTGGGAGAGGGGAAAAACTGTTTTTT
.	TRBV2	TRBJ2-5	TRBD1	CASSKQGTVEETQYF	TGTGCCAGCAGTAAACAAGGGACAGTCGAAGAGACCCAGTACTTC
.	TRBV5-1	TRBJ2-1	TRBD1	CATSRDRGMDEQFF	TGCGCCACCTCCCGGGACAGGGGAATGGATGAGCAGTTCTTC
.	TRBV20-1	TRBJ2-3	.	CSARGASTDTQYF	TGCAGTGCTAGAGGGGCTAGCACAGATACGCAGTATTTT
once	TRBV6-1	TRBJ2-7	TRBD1	CASRTGQGVPYEQYF	TGTGCCAGCAGAACCGGACAGGGAGTCCCCTACGAGCAGTACTTC
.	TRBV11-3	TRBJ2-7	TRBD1	CASSLKGATREQYF	TGTGCCAGCAGCTTAAAGGGGGCGACGCGAGAGCAGTACTTC
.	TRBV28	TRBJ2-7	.	CASSFYQGDGEQYF	TGTGCCAGCAGTTTTTATCAGGGTGACGGCGAGCAGTACTTC
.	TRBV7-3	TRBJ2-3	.	CASSLGPLANTQYF	TGTGCCAGCAGCTTAGGGCCCCTGGCAAATACGCAGTATTTT